This T cell receptor beta chain is drawn from a study of blood T cell repertoires in COVID-19. Study summary: The cDNA or gDNA used as material had been derived from T cells, B-cell-depleted T cells, or PBMCs.

The ends were cut back, 1 base at V and 3 bases at J, with 4 bases in the middle. Germline assignment: CDR1 SGDLS and CDR2 YYNGEE. The CDR3 extends over 13 amino acids. Original handling: From reference gene primer amplification, estimates of nucleated cell counts were derived. Sequencing was performed with immunoSEQ multiplex PCR; in TCRdb, only in-frame clones are kept and a portion is missing. That table gives V, J and clone size, and the DNA gave D and trimming. The data contain 300,000 to 400,000 clones, roughly 86% of them singletons. The clonotype comes from a woman aged 60 to 75 with COVID-19, enrolled during active disease. Sequenced input: peripheral blood. The gene calls are TRBV9 and TRBJ2-2; no clear D. This chain's CDR3 is CASSVLDTGELFF. The CDR3 region has the DNA TGTGCCAGCAGCGTACTCGACACCGGGGAGCTGTTTTTT.